These 28 T cell receptor beta chains came from one sample sequenced in a study of blood T cell repertoires in COVID-19. Only in-frame clones appear in the TCRdb table, and some are missing; sequencing was by immunoSEQ multiplex PCR. The data show 150,000 or so clones, around 80% seen once. The specimen sequenced was PBMCs or T cells enriched from blood (not recorded which). The origin of the receptors is a man aged 50-59 years who had recovered from COVID-19.

V is TRBV19 and J is TRBJ2-1, with D uncertain. Germline assignment: CDR1 LNHDA and CDR2 SQIVND (reference sequence). Trimming removed 10 bases from V and 7 bases from J, with 17 bases in between. This CDR3 spans 13 amino acids. The DNA for the CDR3 is TGTGCCACCAAAACGCGCCCCTCTAATGAGCAGTTCTTC. Translated: CATKTRPSNEQFF.

The genes are TRBV6-5 and TRBJ2-7; 9 nucleotides match TRBD1. The CDR3 totals 15 residues. Trimming removed 0 bases from V and 5 bases from J; junction bases left unmatched: 5. Germline V gene lookup returns CDR1 MNHEY and CDR2 SVGAGI. CDR3 nucleotides: TGTGCCAGCAGTTACTCGAGGGACAGGGTTAACGAGCAGTACTTC. Translating gives CASSYSRDRVNEQYF.

V and J are TRBV19 and TRBJ1-4; D call uncertain. The germline CDR1 and CDR2 sequences are LNHDA and SQIVND (reference sequence). CDR3 length: 18 residues. Trimming pared 7 bases from V and 0 bases from J, leaving 21 bases between. The CDR3 DNA follows: TGTGCCAGTACCCTTAGGCCCGCGAGTACAGCAACTAATGAAAAACTGTTTTTT. Its translation: CASTLRPASTATNEKLFF.

This chain links TRBV19 with TRBJ2-7; 9 nucleotides align to TRBD1. The germline gives CDR1 LNHDA, CDR2 SQIVND (reference sequence). This CDR3 contains 14 residues. V lost 7 bases to trimming and J lost 2 bases; unmatched junction nucleotides: 6. In nucleotides, the CDR3 is TGTGCCAGTAACCCGAGACAGGGGGCCTACGAGCAGTACTTC. Translation: CASNPRQGAYEQYF.

This rearrangement joins TRBV6-2 or TRBV6-3 to TRBJ1-4; 9 bases fit TRBD1. This CDR3 contains 14 residues. Germline V CDR1 and CDR2: MNHEY, SVGEGT. V lost 5 bases, J lost 6 bases, and 4 bases stayed unmatched. This CDR3 is CASSRTGEDEKLFF. Here the CDR3 DNA reads TGTGCCAGCAGTCGGACAGGGGAGGATGAAAAACTGTTTTTT.

V and J are TRBV18 and TRBJ2-5; possibly TRBD2 for D (5 bases). V shed 6 bases and J shed 5 bases, with 16 bases lying between them. Per germline, CDR1 KGHSH and CDR2 LQKENI. The CDR3 loop spans 14 amino acids. The CDR3 loop is CASSPPSERETQYF. CDR3 coding DNA: TGTGCCAGCTCTCCTCCATCGGAGCGGGAGACCCAGTACTTC. Full variable domain (rest looked up from reference TRBV18 and TRBJ2-5): NAGVMQNPRHLVRRRGQEARLRCSPMKGHSHVYWYRQLPEEGLKFMVYLQKENIIDESGMPKERFSAEFPKEGPSILRIQQVVRGDSAAYFCASSPPSERETQYFGPGTRLLVL.

Turning to this clone: The same CDR3 also results from other DNA sequences found in this sample. The chain recombines TRBV11-2 with TRBJ2-7; 7 bases are a match to TRBD2. J gave up 0 bases and V 1 base, and 3 bases lay outside the gene matches. The CDR3 is made up of 15 amino acids. The V gene's germline CDR1 is SGHAT and CDR2 FQNNGV. This CDR3 is CASSLAGGSSYEQYF. The CDR3 region has the DNA TGTGCCAGCAGCTTAGCCGGGGGGAGCTCCTACGAGCAGTACTTC.

The V and J genes are TRBV12-3 or TRBV12-4 and TRBJ1-2; no definite D call. The CDR3 has 11 amino acids. Between the trimmed V and J ends, which lost 5 bases and 8 bases, there was a span of 9 bases. CDR3 sequence (DNA): TGTGCCAGCAGTCCGAGGGTCGGCTACACCTTC. This translates into CASSPRVGYTF.

The genes are TRBV24-1 and TRBJ1-1, with 7 bases lining up with TRBD1. The V and J ends lost 7 bases and 0 bases, in that order; junction bases with no gene match: 1. CDR1 and CDR2 from the germline V gene are KGHDR and SFDVKD. The CDR3 runs 13 residues. The CDR3 sequence is CATRDRVNTEAFF. Here the CDR3 DNA reads TGTGCCACCAGAGACAGGGTGAACACTGAAGCTTTCTTT.

The V and J genes are TRBV7-5 and TRBJ1-4; the table assigns TRBD1, which was not confirmed against the DNA. TRBV7-5 represents a pseudogene. This CDR3 has 17 amino acids. The CDR3 spells CARSLVRDSATNEKLFF. The CDR3, as DNA: TGTGCCAGAAGCTTAGTTCGGGACAGTGCAACTAATGAAAAACTGTTTTTT.

The chain recombines TRBV10-3 with TRBJ2-3; D call uncertain. The length of the CDR3 is 11 residues. Germline CDR1 is ENHRY and CDR2 is SYGVKD. The V gene lost 6 bases and the J gene lost 3 bases, with 4 bases spanning the gap. The CDR3 region is CAIRQTDTQYF. As DNA, the CDR3 is TGTGCCATCAGACAAACAGATACGCAGTATTTT.

A single count supports this clone. The rearrangement joins TRBV2 to TRBJ1-4, with 7 bases identical to TRBD1. The trim removed 6 bases at V and 2 bases at J, leaving 6 bases unmatched. The germline V gene encodes CDR1 SNHLY and CDR2 FYNNEI. The CDR3 consists of 15 residues. The CDR3 DNA reads TGTGCCAGCAGGGAAACAGGGGCCACTAATGAAAAACTGTTTTTT. This codes for CASRETGATNEKLFF.

The CDR3 DNA reads as TGTGCCAGCAGTGAAGCGGGGGGGGCTAGCAATCAGCCCCAGCATTTT. As protein: CASSEAGGASNQPQHF. J is TRBJ1-5 and V is TRBV6-1; TRBD1 is a possible D gene (6 bases). Trimming cost V 0 bases and J 0 bases, with 9 bases left between them. In germline, CDR1 is MNHNS, CDR2 SASEGT. The CDR3 is 16 residues long.

The V and J genes are TRBV7-2 and TRBJ1-1, with a tentative D call TRBD1 (5 bases). The germline V gene has CDR1 SGHTA and CDR2 FQGNSA. The CDR3 has 14 residues. Trimming removed 2 bases at V and 6 bases at J, with 13 bases between. The CDR3 spells CASSLHQGIPEAFF. DNA of the CDR3: TGTGCCAGCAGCTTACATCAGGGTATCCCTGAAGCTTTCTTT.

The V and J genes are TRBV30 and TRBJ2-1, with D perhaps TRBD2 (6 bases). V was pared by 0 bases and J by 5 bases, with 20 bases between. The CDR3 loop spans 17 amino acids. Germline V lookup: CDR1 GTSNPN, CDR2 SVGIG (reference sequence). The CDR3 protein is CAWSVGTGLNPHNEQFF. In DNA, the CDR3 is TGTGCCTGGAGTGTAGGAACGGGACTCAACCCCCACAATGAGCAGTTCTTC.

This chain connects TRBV18 to TRBJ1-3; D is unresolved. Per the germline V gene, CDR1 is KGHSH and CDR2 is LQKENI. CDR3 length: 17 amino acids. V was shortened by 0 bases and J by 0 bases, with 12 bases between the two germline ends. CDR3 DNA sequence: TGTGCCAGCTCACCACCGGTCCGGTCTAGCTCTGGAAACACCATATATTTT. Its protein is CASSPPVRSSSGNTIYF.

V gene TRBV11-2 combines with J gene TRBJ2-3; 9 bases line up with TRBD1. V lost 3 bases, J lost 4 bases, and 14 bases stayed unmatched. The V gene's germline CDR1 is SGHAT and CDR2 FQNNGV. The CDR3 runs 18 residues. The CDR3 region is CASSFLLQGAIRSDTQYF. CDR3 sequence (DNA): TGTGCCAGCAGCTTCCTATTACAGGGGGCTATTAGGTCAGATACGCAGTATTTT.

V gene TRBV5-1 combines with J gene TRBJ2-3; perhaps TRBD2 as D (7 bases). This CDR3 is 15 amino acids long. The germline V and J ends were trimmed by 0 bases and 7 bases, with 15 bases remaining between them. Germline V CDR1 and CDR2: SGHRS, YFSETQ. The CDR3 nucleotides read TGCGCCAGCAGCTTGGAAGGGGGGGGCAAGTATACGCAGTATTTT. Translation: CASSLEGGGKYTQYF.

The chain employs TRBV4-1 and TRBJ2-1, with D possibly matching TRBD1 (5 bases). The germline V and J ends were trimmed by 1 base and 8 bases, with 12 bases remaining between them. CDR1 MGHRA and CDR2 YSYEKL come from the germline V gene. This CDR3 comprises 14 residues. The DNA of the CDR3 is TGCGCCAGCAGCCAAGGGCTAGGGGCGGATGAGCAGTTCTTC. It encodes CASSQGLGADEQFF.

The chain recombines TRBV7-2 with TRBJ1-3; 7 bases agree with TRBD1. This CDR3 contains 13 residues. The ends lost 6 bases at V and 4 bases at J; junction bases unmatched: 3. CDR1 is SGHTA, CDR2 FQGNSA, per germline. CDR3 residues: CASRRGLGNTIYF. The CDR3 region has the DNA TGTGCCAGCAGGAGGGGGCTGGGAAACACCATATATTTT.

The chain is built from TRBV19 and TRBJ1-5; 10 positions agree with TRBD1. The CDR3 covers 17 residues. CDR1 and CDR2 (germline): LNHDA, SQIVND (reference sequence). Trimming took 0 bases from V and 1 from J; bases not matched to a gene: 3. The CDR3 region has the DNA TGTGCCAGTAGTATAGAAGGGACAGGGGTAAGCAATCAGCCCCAGCATTTT. It yields the protein CASSIEGTGVSNQPQHF.

This clone was recorded once. V and J are TRBV7-3 and TRBJ2-2; 9 bases fit TRBD2. CDR1 is SGHTA, CDR2 FQGTGA, per germline. This CDR3 spans 15 amino acids. J gave up 5 bases and V 5 bases, and 6 bases lay outside the gene matches. The CDR3 region has the DNA TGTGCCAGCAGCCCCGGGCTAGCGGGGACCGGGGAGCTGTTTTTT. Its protein is CASSPGLAGTGELFF. The full variable domain, its missing parts supplied by reference TRBV7-3 and TRBJ2-2, is GAGVSQTPSNKVTEKGKYVELRCDPISGHTALYWYRQSLGQGPEFLIYFQGTGAADDSGLPNDRFFAVRPEGSVSTLKIQRTERGDSAVYLCASSPGLAGTGELFFGEGSRLTVL.

The J gene is TRBJ2-7, the V gene TRBV5-1; perhaps TRBD2 as D (6 bases). CDR1 is SGHRS and CDR2 is YFSETQ in the germline V gene. The CDR3 loop spans 14 amino acids. Trimming stripped 3 bases from V and 6 bases from J, with 16 bases between. The CDR3 region is CASSSGTPRGEQYF. The DNA of the CDR3 is TGCGCCAGCAGCTCCGGGACTCCAAGGGGCGAGCAGTACTTC.

The rearrangement uses TRBV5-5 and TRBJ2-5; tentatively, D is TRBD2 (5 bases). There are 13 residues in the CDR3. CDR1 is SGHKS, CDR2 YYEKEE, per germline (reference sequence). Trimming removed 7 bases from V and 2 bases from J, with 12 bases in between. Here the CDR3 reads CASGLPGQETQYF. CDR3 DNA sequence: TGTGCCAGCGGTCTTCCGGGACAAGAGACCCAGTACTTC.

This chain connects TRBV19 to TRBJ1-5; 7 positions match TRBD1. Germline CDR1 LNHDA, CDR2 SQIVND (reference sequence). V was pared by 3 bases and J by 6 bases, with 5 bases of the junction left unmatched. The CDR3 has 14 amino acids. In nucleotides, the CDR3 is TGTGCCAGTAGTATCGGCAGGGGGACTCAGCCCCAGCATTTT. It is translated as CASSIGRGTQPQHF.

The rearrangement joins TRBV10-3 to TRBJ1-1, with 9 positions matching TRBD1. The CDR3 totals 15 residues. Germline CDR1 and CDR2: ENHRY and SYGVKD. Trimming cost V 4 bases and J 3 bases; bases outside gene matches: 6. This CDR3 is CAISGPDRGDTEAFF. CDR3 coding DNA: TGTGCCATCAGTGGCCCGGACAGGGGTGACACTGAAGCTTTCTTT.

This clone appeared a few times. The chain carries TRBV5-1 and TRBJ2-2; tentatively, D is TRBD1 (6 bases). The CDR3 has 15 amino acids. V was trimmed by 5 bases and J by 3 bases, leaving 14 bases between them. Germline V gene sequence: CDR1 SGHRS, CDR2 YFSETQ. Written as DNA, the CDR3 is TGCGCCAGCAGAAACCGGGACAAGGACACCGGGGAGCTGTTTTTT. It codes for CASRNRDKDTGELFF.

The chain uses TRBV7-8 and TRBJ1-2, with D unclear. There are 14 residues in the CDR3. Germline CDR1 SGHVS, CDR2 FQNEAQ. Trimming took 5 bases from V and 1 from J, leaving 11 bases between them. The CDR3 DNA reads TGTGCCAGCAGCCCAAAGGAGTTTAACTATGGCTACACCTTC. This codes for CASSPKEFNYGYTF.